Below, 9 T cell receptor beta chains from the same sample are listed, as sequenced in a study of CD8 T cells in Susac syndrome (dated by TCRdb to the late 2010s). Receptors were amplified or captured by the immunoSEQ multiplex PCR assay. RNA was extracted using the RNeasy kit, and roughly 0.5 to 1 microgram was reverse transcribed with random hexamers. Using fastp trimming at Q25 and MiXCR clonotype assembly, TCRdb reanalyzed the public sequencing data and kept in-frame beta chains. CDR3 protein duplicates are merged, each entry listing the most common genes and DNA. The sample contains 150,000 to 250,000 distinct CDR3 sequences, around 96% of them found a single time. Jointly, the top ten make up 0.085% to 0.095% of the sample. The specimen was CD4+ T cells from PBMCs. Receptors were obtained from a human donor with multiple sclerosis.

The V call is TRBV5-1, the J call TRBJ2-5; 7 bases are a match to TRBD2. CDR3 length: 16 residues. Unmatched junction bases numbered 11, after V lost 4 bases and J lost 2 bases. The V gene's germline CDR1 is SGHRS and CDR2 YFSETQ. For the CDR3, the DNA is TGCGCCAGCAGCGTGGGAGGGCATCCAGGTCAAGAGACCCAGTACTTC. Amino acid sequence: CASSVGGHPGQETQYF.

The chain carries TRBV5-1 and TRBJ1-3, with TRBD1 as a possible D gene (5 bases). Trimming took 3 bases from V and 4 from J, leaving 17 bases between them. CDR1 and CDR2 from the germline V gene are SGHRS and YFSETQ. This CDR3 has 16 residues. CDR3 region: CASSSGGAGTGNTIYF. CDR3 nucleotide sequence: TGCGCCAGCAGCTCGGGAGGTGCAGGGACGGGAAACACCATATATTTT.

The CDR3 DNA is TGTGCCAGCAGTTTCGCGAACAGAAACACCGGGGAGCTGTTTTTT. Translation: CASSFANRNTGELFF. The chain recombines TRBV12-3 or TRBV12-4 with TRBJ2-2; D gene uncertain. This CDR3 spans 15 amino acids. V lost 3 bases, J lost 2 bases, and 10 bases lay in between.

This chain uses TRBV30 with TRBJ2-3, with 7 bases fitting TRBD1. V dropped 2 bases and J dropped 3; count of bases not matched to a gene: 8. The CDR3 is 15 amino acids. From germline, CDR1 is GTSNPN and CDR2 SVGIG (reference sequence). This CDR3 is CAWSQTGIGTDTQYF. CDR3 coding DNA: TGTGCCTGGAGTCAGACAGGGATAGGGACAGATACGCAGTATTTT.

J is TRBJ2-5 and V is TRBV24-1; no clear D. The CDR3 spans 13 residues. Germline lookup yields CDR1 KGHDR and CDR2 SFDVKD. The V end was cut by 4 bases, the J end by 7 bases, with 12 bases between. The CDR3 nucleotides are TGTGCCACCAGTGACCCCGGTTTGGGGACCCAGTACTTC. It translates to CATSDPGLGTQYF.

J is TRBJ1-2 and V is TRBV2, with TRBD1 identical over 8 bases. Germline V CDR1 and CDR2: SNHLY, FYNNEI. CDR3 length: 14 amino acids. V trimming: 6 bases; J trimming: 2 bases; junction bases outside the gene matches: 5. CDR3 bases: TGTGCCAGCAGCAGGACAGGGTCCAACTATGGCTACACCTTC. This gives the protein CASSRTGSNYGYTF.

The chain links TRBV7-9 to TRBJ2-5, with D possibly being TRBD1 (5 bases). Between the trimmed V and J ends, which lost 5 bases and 1 base, there was a span of 11 bases. CDR3 size: 14 residues. Germline loops: CDR1 SEHNR, CDR2 FQNEAQ (reference sequence). The CDR3 is CASSPQGFQETQYF. As DNA, the CDR3 is TGTGCCAGCAGCCCTCAGGGTTTCCAAGAGACCCAGTACTTC.

The chain joins TRBV3-1 to TRBJ2-5; 7 bases fit TRBD1. The length of the CDR3 is 15 residues. V lost 4 bases to trimming and J lost 2 bases; unmatched junction nucleotides: 7. CDR1 and CDR2 from the germline V gene are LGHDT and YNNKEL (reference sequence). The CDR3 DNA reads as TGTGCCAGCAGCCCTAGAGGGACAGATCAAGAGACCCAGTACTTC. This translates into CASSPRGTDQETQYF.

The J gene is TRBJ1-1, the V gene TRBV7-9; D possibly corresponds to TRBD1 (5 bases). Trimming left V 6 bases short and J 1 base short, with 12 bases between. The CDR3 is 14 residues long. The germline V gene has CDR1 SEHNR and CDR2 FQNEAQ (reference sequence). Written as DNA, the CDR3 is TGTGCCAGCAGAAAGCGTGACAGGAACACTGAAGCTTTCTTT. Residues: CASRKRDRNTEAFF.